The clone carrying this T cell receptor (beta chain) has ten or more counts. The antigen remains unidentified. The sample comes from a study of CD8 T cells in ankylosing spondylitis. Study-wide results and limits: Reportedly, significant enrichment of disease-linked clones occurred in matched ankylosing spondylitis synovial fluid.

Per the germline V gene, CDR1 is LGHDT and CDR2 is YNNKEL (reference sequence). This CDR3 spans 12 amino acids. With 1 base removed from V and 6 bases from J, the gap between germline ends came to 7 bases. Libraries for TCR beta were made by quantitative 5'-RACE with molecular barcodes. MiXCR was run by TCRdb on the 5' RACE reads, yielding one entry per CDR3 protein. The repertoire includes about 240,000 distinct CDR3 sequences, 20% to 30% of them detected once, and approximately 0.61% sits in the top ten. The receptor was isolated from a male donor with ankylosing spondylitis or in good health (not recorded which). The sample consisted of blood, either unsorted or a sorted T cell fraction (not recorded which). The rearrangement joins TRBV3-1 to TRBJ2-7; D not resolved. The CDR3 reads CASSQGVGEQYF. Written as DNA, the CDR3 is TGTGCCAGCAGCCAAGGAGTTGGCGAGCAGTACTTC.